This T cell receptor beta chain is drawn from a study of T cell changes during pregnancy in multiple sclerosis. Generated by immunoSEQ multiplex PCR, the TCRdb table keeps only in-frame clones and is missing some. The sample has about 24,000 clones; about nine tenths are singletons. The receptor comes from a female donor in good health, enrolled as a control in a pregnancy study. Material: CD8+ T cells from peripheral blood mononuclear cells, obtained in the first trimester of pregnancy.

CDR3 amino acids: CASSQENLSVYTF. The CDR3 DNA reads TGCGCCAGCAGCCAAGAGAACCTAAGCGTCTACACCTTC. The chain joins TRBV4-1 to TRBJ1-2; D call uncertain. CDR3 length: 13 amino acids. Germline CDR1 MGHRA, CDR2 YSYEKL. Trimming shortened V by 0 bases and J by 10 bases, and 12 bases separated the two germline ends.